This T cell receptor (beta chain) was recorded in a study of blood T cells in healthy people across ages (dated by TCRdb to the mid-2010s). A note on the overall study: In model experiments, template switching captured about one uniquely barcoded TCR beta cDNA molecule for every two T cells. The donors were split into four age groups: young (average 16 years), middle-aged (39), aged (about 56) and long-lived (roughly 88). The study analyzed two additional independent replicas of 1 million unique cDNA reads from the same blood draw for two donors, one aged 18 to 30 and one aged 80 or older. To track age-related changes in TCR beta repertoire diversity, the study relied on deep sequencing normalized with unique cDNA molecular identifiers. Summary of the overall study and its limitations: Observed TCR beta diversity correlated strongly with the percentage of naive T cells measured by flow cytometry. Estimates of total diversity based on one million sequenced T cells were regarded as lower bounds and as underestimates. Compared with the aged group, the long-lived group had more naive CD4+ T cells, fewer expanded clones and increased TCR diversity, suggesting age selection. Because donor CMV infection status was unknown, age-related changes in expanded clonotypes were potentially confounded. Since profiling was done on bulk unsorted PBMCs, naive and antigen-experienced compartments could not be conclusively compared. Observed TCR beta diversity per million T cells fell roughly linearly with age, and a significant reduction was already apparent by age roughly 40.

This clonotype showed up just a few times. It has no known antigen specificity. Base qualities are not recorded, but no much larger clone differs from it by a single base. Systemically healthy Caucasian individuals from Russia, over 30 in total and aged roughly 6 to 90 years, were included as donors. Roughly 10 milliliters of peripheral blood were drawn from each donor into EDTA-treated Vacutainer tubes. Ficoll-Paque density-gradient centrifugation was used to isolate PBMCs, with at least 6.5 million per sample. Trizol reagent was used to extract total RNA from PBMCs, with at least 6 micrograms per sample. The percentages of naive CD45RAhigh/CD27high T cells were determined by flow cytometry on a PBMC aliquot from every donor. The germline V gene (reference sequence) specifies SGHKS as CDR1 and YYEKEE as CDR2. The junction carries 12 bases between V and J, which are trimmed by 4 bases and 6 bases respectively. From the cysteine up to the phenylalanine, the CDR3 has a length of 13 residues. This entry keeps only the CDR3 DNA: 39 bases, framed from base 1.

The library was made by 5' RACE. TCRdb records Illumina HiSeq 2500 as the sequencer. The second PCR ran for roughly 6 to 11 cycles and used a J-beta primer mix along with a sample-barcoded 5' primer. A template-switch 5' adaptor carrying 12 random nucleotides introduced a unique molecular identifier onto each TCR beta cDNA molecule. Each sample yielded at least 2.5 million CDR3-containing paired-end reads. First-strand cDNA synthesis was performed from all RNA using the Mint cDNA synthesis kit, with priming by a TRBC-specific oligonucleotide. Following uracil-DNA glycosylase treatment, all cDNA underwent a first 18-cycle PCR with the universal primers M1SS and BC2_uni_R. The original pipeline was this. For normalization, 1 million high-quality reads were randomly selected from each sample, with every read carrying a distinct molecular identifier. Reads sharing molecular identifiers were discarded rather than binned into consensus sequences. MiTCR, run with a Q25 quality threshold and the strictest error-elimination algorithm, handled CDR3 identification, clonotype clustering and error correction. A nonparametric unseen species model with Euler transformation was used to estimate lower-bound total TCR beta diversity. TCRdb itself trimmed the public reads at Q25 with fastp, ran MiXCR and retained productive beta chains. Here each entry gathers all rows of one CDR3 protein and keeps the most common genes and DNA. The V and J calls and clone size come from TCRdb's table, not from the authors' own analysis. The sample table shows about 570,000 distinct CDR3 sequences, and about 28% are seen once. 3% to 4% of the sample rests with the top ten.

These data also formed part of another study, on T cells of mothers and their children. That second report states: The donors were nine systemically healthy Caucasian individuals, made up of three mothers and their six children. cDNA synthesis consumed the entire amount of extracted RNA, loaded at around 1.5 ug RNA in each 15 ul reaction. In the second PCR, the M1S primer introduced both the sample barcodes and 2-4 random nucleotides. Over 9.5 million TCR beta CDR3 reads were obtained for each mother, and approximately 3 million reads were obtained for each child. In both related and unrelated pairs, thymic selection shapes the output of TCR recombination in a similar way, with inherited differences having only a minor effect. Related mother-child pairs always showed normalized repertoire overlap that was slightly higher than in unrelated mother-child pairs, though the difference was never significant. Persistent microchimeric T cell clones were not detected, at a sensitivity of about 100 clones per million clonotypes. In the study, deep NGS was used to compare the TCR beta repertoires of mothers and children, and features distinguishing related mother-child pairs from unrelated individuals were sought. Mothers averaged 40 +/- 4 years of age and children averaged about 10 +/- 4 years. After adapter ligation with NEBNext reagents, the libraries were sequenced on Illumina HiSeq 2000 with 100+100 nt paired-end reads. To prevent cross-contamination, the mother and child libraries were prepared one month apart and sequenced in separate runs. For each donor, somewhere between roughly 450,000 and 2,100,000 distinct TCR beta clonotypes were identified. Naive TCR beta clonotypes were estimated from low-frequency clonotypes matched to each donor's FACS-determined naive share, without sorting.

This chain is built from TRBV5-5 and TRBJ2-3, and perhaps TRBD2 as D gene, on 6 matching bases. Sequenced material: blood. This clonotype was obtained from a boy younger than 10 in good health. The DNA is as follows: TGTGCCAGCAGCCCTAGCGCCCACGATACGCAGTATTTT. This encodes CASSPSAHDTQYF.